Many counts were recorded for the clone carrying this TCR beta chain. Its antigen is undetermined. The data stem from a study of T-cell memory formation after mild COVID-19. General study findings and limits: CD8+ contracting clones occupied EMRA, while CD4+ ones occupied mainly CM and EM.

MiXCR was run by TCRdb on the 5' RACE reads, yielding one entry per CDR3 protein. Found here are 100,000 to 150,000 distinct CDR3 sequences, approximately 15% of them singletons; the top ten hold 5% to 5.5%. The V gene's germline CDR1 is SGHTA and CDR2 FQGNSA. The ends were cut back, 5 bases at V and 2 bases at J, with 13 bases in the middle. The CDR3 runs 14 residues. This receptor was obtained from a man aged 18 to 30 who had mild COVID-19 (a few samples of this study predate the infection). Cell type and time point are not known. The genes are TRBV7-2 and TRBJ2-7; tentatively, D is TRBD1 (5 bases). Material: PBMCs or a T cell subset sorted from them (not recorded which). CDR3 sequence: CASSTFDRPYEQYF. Written as DNA, the CDR3 is TGTGCCAGCAGCACCTTCGACAGACCCTACGAGCAGTACTTC.